The 4 T cell receptor beta chains presented below share a single source sample, sequenced in a study of T cell responses to AZD1222 COVID-19 vaccine. The method was immunoSEQ multiplex PCR; TCRdb's version includes in-frame clones alone and lacks a portion of them. The sample consists of 130,000 to 150,000 clones, approximately 91% of them appearing once. The sequences come from peripheral blood, collected 28 days after the second AZD1222 dose. The receptor set was obtained from an adult who received the AZD1222 COVID-19 vaccine.

The chain uses TRBV7-9 and TRBJ2-5, with D perhaps TRBD1 (6 bases). Per the germline V gene, CDR1 is SEHNR and CDR2 is FQNEAQ (reference sequence). V dropped 1 base and J dropped 2 bases, with 11 bases sitting between them. The length of the CDR3 is 15 residues. The CDR3 bases are TGTGCCAGCAGCTTAGGAACAGGGCCTCAAGAGACCCAGTACTTC. Its translation: CASSLGTGPQETQYF.

The rearrangement uses TRBV29-1 and TRBJ1-2, with D perhaps matching TRBD1 (5 bases). Germline lookup yields CDR1 SQVTM and CDR2 ANQGSEA. The CDR3 runs 12 residues. Trimming stripped 4 bases from V and 11 bases from J, with 17 bases between. CDR3 protein: CSVGGTTSRYTF. For the CDR3, the DNA is TGCAGCGTTGGTGGGACGACTAGTAGGTACACCTTC. Based on the CDR3 plus reference TRBV29-1 and TRBJ1-2, the full variable domain is SAVISQKPSRDICQRGTSLTIQCQVDSQVTMMFWYRQQPGQSLTLIATANQGSEATYESGFVIDKFPISRPNLTFSTLTVSNMSPEDSSIYLCSVGGTTSRYTFGSGTRLTVV.

The rearrangement uses TRBV3-1 (or the pseudogene TRBV3-2) and TRBJ2-3, with 10 nucleotides matching TRBD2. The CDR3 is made up of 16 amino acids. The J segment lost 7 bases and the V segment lost 3 bases, leaving 10 bases of the junction unmatched. Germline loops: CDR1 LGHDT, CDR2 YNNKEL (reference sequence). Written as DNA, the CDR3 is TGTGCCAGCAGCCAGAGGGGGTGGACTAGCGGATATACGCAGTATTTT. This gives the protein CASSQRGWTSGYTQYF.

The chain uses TRBV10-1 and TRBJ2-3; 7 nucleotides align to TRBD1. V was pared by 2 bases and J by 4 bases, with 6 bases of the junction left unmatched. The germline V gene encodes CDR1 WNHNN and CDR2 SYGVQD (reference sequence). The CDR3 has 15 residues. Here the CDR3 DNA reads TGCGCCAGCAGTGAGACAGGGGCCAGAGCAGATACGCAGTATTTT. Translated: CASSETGARADTQYF.